The 26 T cell receptor beta chains below were found in one sample sequenced in a study of STAT3 mutations in large granular lymphocyte leukemia. Study results and caveats: In T-cell large granular lymphocyte leukemia, about half of patients showed multiple immunodominant subclonotypes.

These receptors' antigens are unknown. The method was immunoSEQ multiplex PCR; TCRdb's version includes in-frame clones alone and lacks a portion of them. The sample carries approximately 10,000 clones, 85% recorded once. Sequenced input: peripheral blood mononuclear cells. The receptor source for this set is a man older than 75 with T-cell large granular lymphocyte leukemia. Some clones in this sample may be carry-over from other donors' samples.

The rearrangement joins TRBV7-9 to TRBJ1-1; D is ambiguous. The germline gives CDR1 SEHNR, CDR2 FQNEAQ (reference sequence). Trimming stripped 2 bases from V and 5 bases from J, with 15 bases between. CDR3 length: 15 residues. The CDR3 DNA reads TGTGCCAGCAGCTTATCTAAAGGGTATGGGACTGAAGCTTTCTTT. Its protein is CASSLSKGYGTEAFF.

V usage is TRBV6-5 and J usage is TRBJ1-5, with 7 positions matching TRBD1. The CDR3 loop spans 14 amino acids. J gave up 4 bases and V 4 bases, and 4 bases lay outside the gene matches. Germline CDR1 is MNHEY and CDR2 is SVGAGI. In DNA form, the CDR3 reads TGTGCCAGCAGTTCGGGACAGCGAAATCAGCCCCAGCATTTT. Protein product: CASSSGQRNQPQHF.

The chain carries TRBV30 and TRBJ2-1, with 7 positions matching TRBD1. CDR1 is GTSNPN, CDR2 SVGIG, per germline (reference sequence). Germline trimming cut 3 bases from V and 5 bases from J; bases unmatched to any gene: 1. The CDR3 covers 12 residues. CDR3 bases: TGTGCCTGGAGAAGGGGGCACAATGAGCAGTTCTTC. The encoded protein is CAWRRGHNEQFF.

V and J are TRBV7-3 and TRBJ1-6, with a possible D match to TRBD1 (5 bases). V lost 2 bases to trimming and J lost 7 bases, with 9 bases between them. Germline CDR1 and CDR2: SGHTA and FQGTGA. The CDR3 has 14 amino acids. The CDR3 DNA reads as TGTGCCAGCAGCTTACGACGGGACAATTCACCCCTCCACTTT. Amino acid sequence: CASSLRRDNSPLHF.

The gene calls are TRBV18 and TRBJ1-1, with 9 bases matching TRBD1. Germline V lookup: CDR1 KGHSH, CDR2 LQKENI. The J segment lost 1 base and the V segment lost 5 bases, leaving 8 bases of the junction unmatched. The CDR3 spans 16 residues. CDR3 region: CASSSTGGPENTEAFF. In DNA, the CDR3 is TGTGCCAGCTCATCCACAGGGGGCCCTGAGAACACTGAAGCTTTCTTT.

As to this clone: Its ends do not fully match the called genes, so a read error is possible. V is TRBV7-2 and J is TRBJ1-2; 7 nucleotides align to TRBD1. CDR3 length: 13 amino acids. Per the germline V gene, CDR1 is SGHTA and CDR2 is FQGNSA. This chain's CDR3 is CAGSWDSNYGYTF. CDR3 in DNA: TGTGCCGGCAGCTGGGACAGCAACTATGGCTACACCTTC.

The chain uses TRBV23-1 and TRBJ1-1; maybe TRBD1 (5 bases). TRBV23-1 is annotated as an ORF whose role is uncertain. This CDR3 has 17 amino acids. Trimming stripped 3 bases from V and 0 bases from J, with 17 bases between. The CDR3 coding sequence is TGCGCCAGCAGTCAGGTGGACGATGAAGGGGTGAACACTGAAGCTTTCTTT. Residues: CASSQVDDEGVNTEAFF.

Only a few counts were recorded for this clone. The J gene is TRBJ1-2, the V gene TRBV4-3; D not resolved. Trimming took 1 base from V and 6 from J, leaving 15 bases between them. Germline assignment: CDR1 LGHNA and CDR2 YSLEER. This CDR3 is built from 15 residues. In nucleotides, the CDR3 is TGCGCCAGCAGCCAAGTGAAGACATCCCGGGATGGCTACACCTTC. It yields the protein CASSQVKTSRDGYTF.

The chain has TRBV5-4 and TRBJ1-3; possibly TRBD1 for D (6 bases). Trimming took off 4 bases at V and 0 bases at J, with 14 bases between the two ends. The germline V gene encodes CDR1 SGHNT and CDR2 YYREEE (reference sequence). This CDR3 has 16 residues. CDR3 amino acids: CASSITGTLSGNTIYF. DNA for the CDR3: TGTGCCAGCAGCATAACAGGGACACTCTCTGGAAACACCATATATTTT. The full variable domain, with the rest looked up from reference TRBV5-4 and TRBJ1-3, is ETGVTQSPTHLIKTRGQQVTLRCSSQSGHNTVSWYQQALGQGPQFIFQYYREEENGRGNFPPRFSGLQFPNYSSELNVNALELDDSALYLCASSITGTLSGNTIYFGEGSWLTVV.

The chain employs TRBV27 and TRBJ2-7; 8 bases are a match to TRBD1. This CDR3 is 15 amino acids long. Germline CDR1 and CDR2: MNHEY and SMNVEV (reference sequence). Trimming took 8 bases from V and 5 from J; bases not matched to a gene: 14. CDR3 in DNA: TGTGCCAGCCGTACCCGCCGGACAGGGCCCGACGAGCAGTACTTC. Translating gives CASRTRRTGPDEQYF.

The chain recombines TRBV11-2 with TRBJ2-5, with a tentative D call TRBD1 (5 bases). The V gene lost 7 bases and the J gene lost 5 bases, with 20 bases spanning the gap. Germline CDR1 reads SGHAT; CDR2 reads FQNNGV. The CDR3 is made up of 15 amino acids. Here the CDR3 reads CASTPGALGYETQYF. The CDR3 bases are TGTGCCAGCACCCCTGGGGCCCTCGGTTACGAGACCCAGTACTTC.

This sequence joins TRBV11-2 and TRBJ2-5; D call uncertain. Trimming took 3 bases from V and 2 from J, leaving 7 bases between them. Germline values: CDR1 SGHAT, CDR2 FQNNGV. The CDR3 is made up of 13 amino acids. The CDR3 DNA sequence: TGTGCCAGCAGCTTCCACAAACAAGAGACCCAGTACTTC. It translates to CASSFHKQETQYF.

The V call is TRBV30, the J call TRBJ1-5, with D perhaps matching TRBD1 (6 bases). Germline V gene lookup returns CDR1 GTSNPN and CDR2 SVGIG (reference sequence). V was cut by 3 bases and J by 4 bases, with 13 bases left in between. The CDR3 runs 14 residues. CDR3 in amino acids: CAWSAGQLNQPQHF. Here the CDR3 DNA reads TGTGCCTGGAGCGCGGGACAACTTAATCAGCCCCAGCATTTT.

The rearrangement links TRBV7-9 to TRBJ1-2, with TRBD1 matching over 7 bases. V lost 5 bases to trimming and J lost 7 bases; unmatched junction nucleotides: 4. Germline V gives CDR1 SEHNR, CDR2 FQNEAQ (reference sequence). The CDR3 runs to 12 residues. The chain's CDR3 is CASSATGFGYTF. Here the CDR3 DNA reads TGTGCCAGCAGCGCGACAGGGTTTGGCTACACCTTC.

Only a few counts were recorded for this clone. The chain's CDR3 is CASSGRTSGNEQFF. The DNA for the CDR3 is TGTGCCAGCAGCGGGCGGACTAGCGGGAATGAGCAGTTCTTC. The rearrangement joins TRBV4-2 to TRBJ2-1; 11 positions agree with TRBD2. Losses at the gene ends were 5 bases for V and 7 bases for J; bases not matched to a gene: 4. The CDR3 loop spans 14 amino acids. The germline gives CDR1 LGHNA, CDR2 YNFKEQ.

The chain has TRBV27 and TRBJ2-1, with 7 bases identical to TRBD1. CDR1 MNHEY and CDR2 SMNVEV come from the germline V gene (reference sequence). This CDR3 is 14 amino acids long. The junction had 3 bases not matched to a gene; V was cut back by 3 bases and J by 4 bases. CDR3 region: CASSFPGQYNEQFF. CDR3 nucleotides: TGTGCCAGCAGTTTCCCGGGACAGTACAATGAGCAGTTCTTC.

V gene TRBV6-4 combines with J gene TRBJ2-7; no firm D call. Trimming stripped 7 bases from V and 0 bases from J, with 13 bases between. The CDR3 length is 14 residues. Per the germline V gene, CDR1 is MRHNA and CDR2 is SNTAGT. CDR3 in amino acids: CASMRGSSSYEQYF. Here the CDR3 DNA reads TGTGCCAGCATGAGAGGTAGCAGCTCCTACGAGCAGTACTTC.

This clone is a singleton in its sample. The chain has TRBV5-5 and TRBJ2-7; D is unclear. CDR3 length: 12 amino acids. V was cut by 4 bases and J by 3 bases, with 8 bases left in between. Germline V CDR1 and CDR2: SGHKS, YYEKEE (reference sequence). CDR3 in DNA: TGTGCCAGCAGCGTACAGAACTACGAGCAGTACTTC. Encoded protein: CASSVQNYEQYF.

V usage is TRBV29-1 and J usage is TRBJ2-1; 8 nucleotides agree with TRBD2. With 2 bases clipped from V and 9 bases from J, the junction kept 9 bases outside the gene matches. The CDR3 consists of 14 residues. The germline gives CDR1 SQVTM, CDR2 ANQGSEA. DNA of the CDR3: TGCAGCGTTGAAAGGGCGGGGGGCCAGGGTGAGCAGTTCTTC. This sequence encodes CSVERAGGQGEQFF.

The rearrangement uses TRBV30 and TRBJ2-7, with D possibly TRBD2 on 5 matching bases. Germline CDR1 GTSNPN, CDR2 SVGIG (reference sequence). The CDR3 extends over 13 amino acids. Deletions cut 2 bases from V and 8 bases from J, with 16 bases between. CDR3 region: CAWSRTELNQQYF. CDR3 bases: TGTGCCTGGAGTCGGACTGAACTGAACCAGCAGTACTTC.

This chain connects TRBV6-5 to TRBJ1-2, with 7 bases lining up with TRBD1. After removal of 7 bases from V and 7 bases from J, the junction contained 6 bases not matched to a gene. This CDR3 comprises 12 residues. CDR1 is MNHEY and CDR2 is SVGAGI in the germline V gene. The CDR3 here is CASKRQGGGYTF. For the CDR3, the DNA is TGTGCCAGCAAAAGACAGGGTGGTGGCTACACCTTC.

The chain has TRBV28 and TRBJ2-7; 7 bases fit TRBD2. CDR3 length: 15 amino acids. Germline values: CDR1 MDHEN, CDR2 SYDVKM. V trimming: 4 bases; J trimming: 7 bases; junction bases outside the gene matches: 13. The CDR3 sequence is CASSSPGLKGGEQYF. For the CDR3, the DNA is TGTGCCAGCAGTTCCCCGGGACTAAAGGGTGGGGAGCAGTACTTC.

The chain combines TRBV5-1 with TRBJ1-4, with 10 bases matching TRBD1. The CDR3 sequence is 15 residues long. Germline CDR1 and CDR2: SGHRS and YFSETQ. With 4 bases clipped from V and 5 bases from J, the junction kept 5 bases outside the gene matches. This CDR3 reads CASSGTGAQNEKLFF. The CDR3 nucleotides are TGCGCCAGCAGCGGGACAGGGGCCCAGAATGAAAAACTGTTTTTT.

This chain connects TRBV7-2 to TRBJ1-1; D is unresolved. Germline-derived CDR1 and CDR2 are SGHTA and FQGNSA. The CDR3 is 16 residues long. V was pared by 0 bases and J by 0 bases, with 11 bases between. CDR3 in DNA: TGTGCCAGCAGCTTAGCACAAGGGAGAATGAACACTGAAGCTTTCTTT. Its protein is CASSLAQGRMNTEAFF.

The chain has TRBV7-3 and TRBJ1-1; 9 positions match TRBD1. Germline CDR1 SGHTA, CDR2 FQGTGA. CDR3 length equals 15 residues. After removal of 5 bases from V and 3 bases from J, the junction contained 7 bases not matched to a gene. This CDR3 reads CASSRRGQGDTEAFF. The CDR3 DNA sequence: TGTGCCAGCAGCCGTAGGGGACAGGGTGACACTGAAGCTTTCTTT. The full variable domain, with the rest looked up from reference TRBV7-3 and TRBJ1-1, is GAGVSQTPSNKVTEKGKYVELRCDPISGHTALYWYRQSLGQGPEFLIYFQGTGAADDSGLPNDRFFAVRPEGSVSTLKIQRTERGDSAVYLCASSRRGQGDTEAFFGQGTRLTVV.

The rearrangement links TRBV7-9 to TRBJ1-1; unclear D gene. The V and J ends lost 7 bases and 3 bases respectively, with 12 bases between them. This CDR3 spans 13 amino acids. Germline CDR1 is SEHNR and CDR2 is FQNEAQ (reference sequence). The CDR3 region has the DNA TGTGCCAGCACGACATACGGGGACACTGAAGCTTTCTTT. Amino acids: CASTTYGDTEAFF.